This T cell receptor (beta chain) was documented in a study of tumor and adjacent non-tumor tissue in lung cancer. In the study overall: Each sample yielded 3.5 million to 4.5 million productive TCRbeta reads on average.

TCRbeta libraries were built with three rounds of nested PCR, modified from ARM-PCR. TCRdb recomputed calls from the multiplex PCR reads with MiXCR, one row per CDR3 protein. The sample contains tens of thousands of distinct CDR3 sequences, roughly two thirds of which appear only once. CDR3 length: 15 amino acids. As concerns this clonotype: One end of the junction is discordant with germline, which a read error may explain.

This sample's RNA came from whole unsorted tissue. The normal lung tissue was taken more than 3 cm from the tumor edge. This sequence was found in a woman in her seventies with non-small cell lung cancer. This chain uses TRBV12-3 or TRBV12-4 with TRBJ1-5; D may be TRBD1 (6 bases). Sequenced sample: distant non-tumor lung tissue. The CDR3 DNA follows: TGTGCCATCAGTTTAACTGGGGGGCGCAATCAGTCCCAGCATTTT. The encoded protein is CAISLTGGRNQSQHF.